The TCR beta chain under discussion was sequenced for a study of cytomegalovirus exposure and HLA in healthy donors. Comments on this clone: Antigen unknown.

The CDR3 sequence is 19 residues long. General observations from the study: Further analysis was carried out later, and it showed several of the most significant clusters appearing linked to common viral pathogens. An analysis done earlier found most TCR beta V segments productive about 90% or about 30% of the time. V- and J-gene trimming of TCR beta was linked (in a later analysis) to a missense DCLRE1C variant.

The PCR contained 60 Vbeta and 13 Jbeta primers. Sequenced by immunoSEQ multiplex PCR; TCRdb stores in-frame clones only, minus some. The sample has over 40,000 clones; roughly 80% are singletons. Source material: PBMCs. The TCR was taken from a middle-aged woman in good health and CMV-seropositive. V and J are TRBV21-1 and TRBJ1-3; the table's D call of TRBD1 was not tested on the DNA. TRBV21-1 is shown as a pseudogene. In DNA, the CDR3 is TGTGCCAGCAGCAAAGACTACCAGGACAGGGGCGTCTCTGGAAACACCATATATTTT. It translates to CASSKDYQDRGVSGNTIYF.